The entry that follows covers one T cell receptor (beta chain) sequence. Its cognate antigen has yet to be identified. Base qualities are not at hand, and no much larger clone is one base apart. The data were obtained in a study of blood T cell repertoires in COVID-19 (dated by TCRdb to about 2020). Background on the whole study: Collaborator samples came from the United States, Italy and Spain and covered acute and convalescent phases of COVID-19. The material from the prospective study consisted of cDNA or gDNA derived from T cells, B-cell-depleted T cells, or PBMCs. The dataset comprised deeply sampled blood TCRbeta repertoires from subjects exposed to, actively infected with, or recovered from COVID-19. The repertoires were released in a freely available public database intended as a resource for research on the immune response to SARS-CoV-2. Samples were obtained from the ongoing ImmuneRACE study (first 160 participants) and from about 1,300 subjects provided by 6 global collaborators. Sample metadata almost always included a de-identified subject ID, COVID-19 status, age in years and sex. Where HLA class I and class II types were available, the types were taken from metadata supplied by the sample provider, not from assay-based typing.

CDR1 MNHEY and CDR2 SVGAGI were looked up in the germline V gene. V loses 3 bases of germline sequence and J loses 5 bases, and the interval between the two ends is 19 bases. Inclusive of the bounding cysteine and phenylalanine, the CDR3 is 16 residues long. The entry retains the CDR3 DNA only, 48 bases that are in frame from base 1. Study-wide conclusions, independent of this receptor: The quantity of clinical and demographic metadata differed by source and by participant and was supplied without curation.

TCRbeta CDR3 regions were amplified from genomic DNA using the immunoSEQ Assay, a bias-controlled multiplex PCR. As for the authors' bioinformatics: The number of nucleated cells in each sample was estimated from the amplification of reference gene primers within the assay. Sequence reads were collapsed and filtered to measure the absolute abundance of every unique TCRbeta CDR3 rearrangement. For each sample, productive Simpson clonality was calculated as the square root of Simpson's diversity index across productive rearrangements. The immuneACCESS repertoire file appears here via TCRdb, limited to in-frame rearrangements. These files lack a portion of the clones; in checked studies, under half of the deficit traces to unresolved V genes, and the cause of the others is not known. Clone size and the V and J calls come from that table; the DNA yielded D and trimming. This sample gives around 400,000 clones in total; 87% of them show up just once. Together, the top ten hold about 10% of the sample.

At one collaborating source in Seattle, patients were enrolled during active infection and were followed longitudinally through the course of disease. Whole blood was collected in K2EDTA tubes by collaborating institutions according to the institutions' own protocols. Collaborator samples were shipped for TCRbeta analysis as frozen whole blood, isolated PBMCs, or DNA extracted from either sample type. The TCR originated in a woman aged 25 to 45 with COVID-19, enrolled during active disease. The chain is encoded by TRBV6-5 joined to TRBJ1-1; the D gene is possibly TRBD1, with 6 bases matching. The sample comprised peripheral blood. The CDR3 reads CASSYSGTSIWTEAFF. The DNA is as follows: TGTGCCAGCAGTTATTCCGGGACATCGATTTGGACTGAAGCTTTCTTT.